This entry is about one TCR beta chain. This specimen belongs to a study of cytomegalovirus exposure and HLA in healthy donors. The CDR3 has 15 amino acids. It was with 60 Vbeta and 13 Jbeta primers that the PCR ran. In the study's own analysis: In a later analysis, the count reached 76 million or so unique TCR beta chains, with roughly 11 million shared. Assay used: immunoSEQ multiplex PCR; TCRdb lists only in-frame clones, some missing. The V and J calls and the clone size are those of that table, but D and trimming were determined from the DNA. This sample contains roughly 60,000 clones. The clonotype originates from a woman aged 18-35 years in good health and CMV-seronegative. This chain connects TRBV21-1 to TRBJ2-7; the tabulated D call, TRBD2, remains unverified against the DNA. TRBV21-1 is a recognized pseudogene. The sequenced sample consisted of PBMCs. DNA of the CDR3: TGTGCCAGCAGCAAAGGCCTAGCGCCAAACTACGAGCAGTACTTC. Translated: CASSKGLAPNYEQYF.